The TCR beta chain described here comes from a study of identical twins. A universal primer site was created by template switching, with the cDNA bearing unique molecular identifiers. TCRdb processed the 5' RACE reads anew with MiXCR; each CDR3 protein has one entry. The sample comprises 600,000 to 850,000 distinct CDR3 sequences, approximately 18% of which are singletons, and 13% rests with the top ten. This CDR3 contains 16 residues. The V gene end was trimmed by 6 bases and the J gene end by 7 bases; junction bases not matched to a gene: 12. Per germline, CDR1 SNHLY and CDR2 FYNNEI. These same records also appear under a second study, on T cells expressing NK-cell markers.

The sequenced sample consisted of PBMCs. The rearrangement links TRBV2 to TRBJ1-6, with 7 positions matching TRBD1. This receptor was taken from a woman younger than 35 in good health. The CDR3 region is CASRADREGKNSPLHF. The CDR3 region has the DNA TGTGCCAGCAGGGCTGACAGGGAGGGGAAAAATTCACCCCTCCACTTT.